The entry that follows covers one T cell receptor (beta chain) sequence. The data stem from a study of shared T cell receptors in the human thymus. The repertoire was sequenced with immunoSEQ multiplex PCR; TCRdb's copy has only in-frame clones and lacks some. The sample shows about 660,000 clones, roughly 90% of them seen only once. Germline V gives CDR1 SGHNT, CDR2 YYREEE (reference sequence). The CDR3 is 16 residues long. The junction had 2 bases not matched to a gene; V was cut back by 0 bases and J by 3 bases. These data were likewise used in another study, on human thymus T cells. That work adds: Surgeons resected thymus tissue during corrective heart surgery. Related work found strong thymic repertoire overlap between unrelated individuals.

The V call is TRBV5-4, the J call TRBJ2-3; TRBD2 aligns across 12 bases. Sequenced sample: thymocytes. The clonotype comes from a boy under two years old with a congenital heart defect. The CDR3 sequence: CASSLGTSGDTDTQYF. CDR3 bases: TGTGCCAGCAGCTTGGGGACTAGCGGGGATACAGATACGCAGTATTTT. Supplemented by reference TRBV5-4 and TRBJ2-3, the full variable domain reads ETGVTQSPTHLIKTRGQQVTLRCSSQSGHNTVSWYQQALGQGPQFIFQYYREEENGRGNFPPRFSGLQFPNYSSELNVNALELDDSALYLCASSLGTSGDTDTQYFGPGTRLTVL.